This TCR beta chain originates from a study of shared clonotypes between healthy human individuals. In germline, CDR1 is SEHNR, CDR2 FQNEAQ (reference sequence). Trimming stripped 0 bases from V and 0 bases from J, with 12 bases between. The CDR3 is 16 amino acids. Comment on this clone: Its specificity is unknown.

TCRdb keeps only in-frame clones here, not all; method: immunoSEQ multiplex PCR. The table has about 2.4 million clones, approximately 90% seen once. Study results and caveats: Larger estimated richness was generally seen in naive subsets than in memory subsets.

The sample comprised naive CD4+ T cells sorted from blood. Subset denoted: CD45RA+ positively selected. The chain combines TRBV7-9 with TRBJ2-7; D possibly corresponds to TRBD2 (6 bases). The clonotype was recovered from a man younger than 35 in good health. The CDR3 reads CASSLARGGSSYEQYF. The CDR3 DNA reads TGTGCCAGCAGCTTAGCGCGGGGCGGCTCCTCCTACGAGCAGTACTTC.